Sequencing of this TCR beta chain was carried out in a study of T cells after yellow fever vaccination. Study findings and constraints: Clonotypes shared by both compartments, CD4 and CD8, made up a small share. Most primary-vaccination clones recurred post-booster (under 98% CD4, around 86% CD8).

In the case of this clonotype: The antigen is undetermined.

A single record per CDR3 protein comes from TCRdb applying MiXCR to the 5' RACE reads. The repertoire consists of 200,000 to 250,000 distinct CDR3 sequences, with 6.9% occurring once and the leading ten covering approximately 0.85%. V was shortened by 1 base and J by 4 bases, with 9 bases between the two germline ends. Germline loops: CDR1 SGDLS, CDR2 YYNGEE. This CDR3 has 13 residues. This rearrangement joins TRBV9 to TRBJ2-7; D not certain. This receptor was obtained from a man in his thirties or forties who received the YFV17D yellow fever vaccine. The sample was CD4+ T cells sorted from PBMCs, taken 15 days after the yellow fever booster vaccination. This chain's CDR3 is CASSVTGGYEQYF. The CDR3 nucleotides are TGTGCCAGCAGCGTAACGGGCGGTTACGAGCAGTACTTC.